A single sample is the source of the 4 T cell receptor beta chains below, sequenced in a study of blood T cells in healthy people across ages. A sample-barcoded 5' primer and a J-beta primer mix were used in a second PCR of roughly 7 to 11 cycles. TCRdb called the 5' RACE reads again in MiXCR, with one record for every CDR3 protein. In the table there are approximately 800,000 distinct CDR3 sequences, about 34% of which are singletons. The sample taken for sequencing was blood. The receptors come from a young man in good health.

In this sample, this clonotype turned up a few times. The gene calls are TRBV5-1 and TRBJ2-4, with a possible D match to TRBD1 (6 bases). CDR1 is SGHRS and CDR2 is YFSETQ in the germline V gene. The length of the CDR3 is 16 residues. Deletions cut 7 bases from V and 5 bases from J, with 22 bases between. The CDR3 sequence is CASYRLPDRDQNIQYF. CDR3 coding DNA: TGCGCCAGCTACCGTCTTCCGGACAGAGATCAAAACATTCAGTACTTC.

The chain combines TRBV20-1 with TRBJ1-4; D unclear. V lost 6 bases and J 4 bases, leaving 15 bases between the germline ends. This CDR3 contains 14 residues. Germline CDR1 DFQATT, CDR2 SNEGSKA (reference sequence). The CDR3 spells CSAASHSVNEKLFF. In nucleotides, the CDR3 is TGCAGTGCGGCAAGTCACAGTGTTAATGAAAAACTGTTTTTT.

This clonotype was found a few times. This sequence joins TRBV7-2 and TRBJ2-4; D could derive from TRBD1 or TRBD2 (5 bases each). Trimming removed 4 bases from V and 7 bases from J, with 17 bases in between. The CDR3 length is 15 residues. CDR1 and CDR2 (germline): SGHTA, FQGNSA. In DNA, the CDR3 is TGTGCCAGCAGCTCCAGTCGTGAGGGGCCCAACATTCAGTACTTC. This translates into CASSSSREGPNIQYF. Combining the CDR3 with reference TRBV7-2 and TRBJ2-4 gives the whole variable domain GAGVSQSPSNKVTEKGKDVELRCDPISGHTALYWYRQSLGQGLEFLIYFQGNSAPDKSGLPSDRFSAERTGGSVSTLTIQRTQQEDSAVYLCASSSSREGPNIQYFGAGTRLSVL.

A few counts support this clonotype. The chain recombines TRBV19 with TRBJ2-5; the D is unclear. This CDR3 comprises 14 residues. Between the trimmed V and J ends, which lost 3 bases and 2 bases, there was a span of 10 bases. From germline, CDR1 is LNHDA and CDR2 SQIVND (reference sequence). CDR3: CASSIGRAQETQYF. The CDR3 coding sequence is TGTGCCAGTAGTATTGGAAGAGCGCAAGAGACCCAGTACTTC.